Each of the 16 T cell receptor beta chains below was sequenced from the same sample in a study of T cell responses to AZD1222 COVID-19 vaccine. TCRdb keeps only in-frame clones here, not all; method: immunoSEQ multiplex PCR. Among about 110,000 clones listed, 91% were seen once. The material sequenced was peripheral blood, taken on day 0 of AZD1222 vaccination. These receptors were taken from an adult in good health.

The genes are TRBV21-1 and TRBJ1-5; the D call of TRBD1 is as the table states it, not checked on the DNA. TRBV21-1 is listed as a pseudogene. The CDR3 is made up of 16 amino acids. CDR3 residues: CASSKARGGGHQPQHF. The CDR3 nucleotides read TGTGCCAGCAGCAAAGCACGAGGGGGCGGGCATCAGCCCCAGCATTTT.

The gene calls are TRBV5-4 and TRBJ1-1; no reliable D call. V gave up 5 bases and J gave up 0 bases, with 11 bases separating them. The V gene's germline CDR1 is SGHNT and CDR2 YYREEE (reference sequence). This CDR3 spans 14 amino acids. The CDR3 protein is CASRERTVNTEAFF. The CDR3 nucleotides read TGTGCCAGCAGGGAGAGAACAGTGAACACTGAAGCTTTCTTT.

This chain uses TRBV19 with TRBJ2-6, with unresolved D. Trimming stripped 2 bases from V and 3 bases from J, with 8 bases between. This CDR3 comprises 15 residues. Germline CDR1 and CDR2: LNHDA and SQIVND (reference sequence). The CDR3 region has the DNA TGTGCCAGTAGTATATTAGCAGGTGGGGCCAACGTCCTGACTTTC. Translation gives CASSILAGGANVLTF.

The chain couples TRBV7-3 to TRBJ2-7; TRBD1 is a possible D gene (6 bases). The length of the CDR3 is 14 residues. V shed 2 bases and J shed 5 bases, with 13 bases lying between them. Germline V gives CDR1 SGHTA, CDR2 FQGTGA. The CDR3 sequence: CASSLGLGGDEQYF. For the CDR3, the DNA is TGTGCCAGCAGCTTAGGATTAGGGGGTGACGAGCAGTACTTC.

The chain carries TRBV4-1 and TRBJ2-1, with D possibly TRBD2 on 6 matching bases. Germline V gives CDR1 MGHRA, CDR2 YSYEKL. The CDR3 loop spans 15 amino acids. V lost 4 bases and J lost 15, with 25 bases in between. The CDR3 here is CASSRASRADGGPFF. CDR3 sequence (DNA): TGCGCCAGCAGCCGCGCCTCCCGGGCCGACGGAGGGCCGTTCTTC.

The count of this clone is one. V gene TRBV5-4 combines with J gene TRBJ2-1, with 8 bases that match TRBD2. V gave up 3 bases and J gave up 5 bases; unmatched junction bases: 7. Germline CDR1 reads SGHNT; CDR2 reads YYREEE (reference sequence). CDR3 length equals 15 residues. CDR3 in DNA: TGTGCCAGCAGCTCGCCGGGACTAGTAAACAATGAGCAGTTCTTC. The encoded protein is CASSSPGLVNNEQFF.

The CDR3 loop reads CACYARADSPLHF. The DNA for the CDR3 is TGTGCCTGCTACGCCAGGGCTGATTCACCCCTCCACTTT. This sequence joins TRBV30 and TRBJ1-6; perhaps TRBD1 as D (5 bases). This CDR3 is 13 amino acids long. V lost 6 bases and J lost 8, with 14 bases in between. The germline V gene has CDR1 GTSNPN and CDR2 SVGIG (reference sequence).

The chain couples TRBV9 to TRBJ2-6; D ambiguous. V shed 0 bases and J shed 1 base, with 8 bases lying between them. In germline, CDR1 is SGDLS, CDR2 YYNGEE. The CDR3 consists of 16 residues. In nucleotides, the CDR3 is TGTGCCAGCAGCGTAGCCGGAACTTCTGGGGCCAACGTCCTGACTTTC. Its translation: CASSVAGTSGANVLTF. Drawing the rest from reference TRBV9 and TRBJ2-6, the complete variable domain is DSGVTQTPKHLITATGQRVTLRCSPRSGDLSVYWYQQSLDQGLQFLIQYYNGEERAKGNILERFSAQQFPDLHSELNLSSLELGDSALYFCASSVAGTSGANVLTFGAGSRLTVL.

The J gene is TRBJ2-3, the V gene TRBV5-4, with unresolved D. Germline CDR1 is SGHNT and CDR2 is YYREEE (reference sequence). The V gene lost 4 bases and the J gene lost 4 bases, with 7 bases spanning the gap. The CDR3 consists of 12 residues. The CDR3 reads CASSGWSDTQYF. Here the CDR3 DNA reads TGTGCCAGCAGCGGCTGGTCAGATACGCAGTATTTT.

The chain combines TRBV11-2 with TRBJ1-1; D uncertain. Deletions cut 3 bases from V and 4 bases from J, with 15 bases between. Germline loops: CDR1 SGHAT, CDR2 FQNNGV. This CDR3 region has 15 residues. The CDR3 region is CASSLAGLWGTEAFF. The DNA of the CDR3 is TGTGCCAGCAGCTTGGCGGGATTATGGGGCACTGAAGCTTTCTTT.

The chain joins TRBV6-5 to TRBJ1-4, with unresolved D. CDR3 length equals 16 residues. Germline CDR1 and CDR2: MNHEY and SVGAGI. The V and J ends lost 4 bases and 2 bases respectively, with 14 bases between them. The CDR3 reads CASSFGSVATNEKLFF. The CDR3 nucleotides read TGTGCCAGCAGTTTTGGGTCAGTTGCTACTAATGAAAAACTGTTTTTT.

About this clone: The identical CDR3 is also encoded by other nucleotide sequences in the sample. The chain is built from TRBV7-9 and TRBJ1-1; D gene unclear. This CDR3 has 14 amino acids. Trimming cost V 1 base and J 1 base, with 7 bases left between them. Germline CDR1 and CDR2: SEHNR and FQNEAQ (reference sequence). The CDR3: CASSLGRGNTEAFF. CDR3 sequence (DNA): TGTGCCAGCAGCTTAGGACGGGGGAACACTGAAGCTTTCTTT. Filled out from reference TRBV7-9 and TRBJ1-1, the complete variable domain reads DTGVSQNPRHKITKRGQNVTFRCDPISEHNRLYWYRQTLGQGPEFLTYFQNEAQLEKSRLLSDRFSAERPKGSFSTLEIQRTEQGDSAMYLCASSLGRGNTEAFFGQGTRLTVV.

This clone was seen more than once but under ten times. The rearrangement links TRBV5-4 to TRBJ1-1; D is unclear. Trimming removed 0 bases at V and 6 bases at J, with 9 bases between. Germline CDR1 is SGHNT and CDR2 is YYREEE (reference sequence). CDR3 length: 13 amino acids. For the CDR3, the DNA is TGTGCCAGCAGCTTGGAGCCAACCGCTGAAGCTTTCTTT. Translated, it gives CASSLEPTAEAFF.

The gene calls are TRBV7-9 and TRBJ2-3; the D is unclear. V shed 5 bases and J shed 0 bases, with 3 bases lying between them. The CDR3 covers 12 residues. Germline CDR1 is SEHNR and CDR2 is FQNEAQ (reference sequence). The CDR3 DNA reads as TGTGCCAGCAGCCGGAGCACAGATACGCAGTATTTT. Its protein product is CASSRSTDTQYF.

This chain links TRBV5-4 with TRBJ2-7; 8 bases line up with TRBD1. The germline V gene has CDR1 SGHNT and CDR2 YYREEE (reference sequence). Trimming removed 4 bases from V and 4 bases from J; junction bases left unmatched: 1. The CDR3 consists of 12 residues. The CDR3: CASSRTGYEQYF. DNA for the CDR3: TGTGCCAGCAGCCGGACAGGGTACGAGCAGTACTTC.

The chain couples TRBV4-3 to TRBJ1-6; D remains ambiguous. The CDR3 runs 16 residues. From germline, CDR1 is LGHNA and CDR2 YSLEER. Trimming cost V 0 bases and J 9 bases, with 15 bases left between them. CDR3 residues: CASSQEGGRALSPLHF. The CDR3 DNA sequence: TGCGCCAGCAGCCAAGAAGGTGGGCGGGCGCTTTCACCCCTCCACTTT.